This TCR beta chain appears in the sequencing data of a study of blood T cells in healthy people across ages. Through a sample-barcoded 5' primer and a J-beta primer mix, a second PCR was run for roughly 6 to 12 cycles. TCRdb ran MiXCR on the 5' RACE reads and lists one entry per CDR3 protein. This repertoire shows roughly 800,000 distinct CDR3 sequences, under 30% found once; its top ten account for 2.5% to 3.5%. CDR1 is SSHAT and CDR2 is FNYEAQ in the germline V gene (reference sequence). The CDR3 totals 21 residues. As for this clonotype: Its specificity is not known. The junction does not match germline at one end; this may be a read error.

Study results and caveats: In these data, TCR beta diversity tracked strongly with naive T cell percentage.

Each sample yielded at least 6 million isolated PBMCs. These data were likewise used in another study, on T cells of mothers and their children.

The sequence came from a boy younger than 18 in good health. Sequenced sample: blood. The chain joins TRBV7-7 to TRBJ2-2; 9 bases agree with TRBD1. The CDR3 sequence: CASSLTPGQGTYLVNTGELFF. The CDR3 region has the DNA TGTGCTAGCAGCTTAACTCCGGGACAGGGAACGTACTTGGTCAACACCGGGGAGCTGTTTTTT. Based on the CDR3 plus reference TRBV7-7 and TRBJ2-2, the full variable domain is GAGVSQSPRYKVTKRGQDVTLRCDPISSHATLYWYQQALGQGPEFLTYFNYEAQPDKSGLPSDRFSAERPEGSISTLTIQRTEQRDSAMYRCASSLTPGQGTYLVNTGELFFGEGSRLTVL.